Each of the 21 T cell receptor beta chains below was sequenced from the same sample in a study of siplizumab effects on memory and regulatory T cells. Data came from immunoSEQ multiplex PCR; TCRdb stores just in-frame clones and leaves some out. This table has around 45,000 clones, roughly 87% appearing once. The sequenced sample consisted of naive CD8+ T cells sorted from blood. The receptors here all came from a human donor in good health.

V usage is TRBV6-4 and J usage is TRBJ2-2, with D unresolved. Trimming left V 2 bases short and J 8 bases short, with 9 bases between. The CDR3 runs to 13 residues. The germline V gene has CDR1 MRHNA and CDR2 SNTAGT. CDR3 sequence reads: CASSDHLRGELFF. As DNA, the CDR3 is TGTGCCAGCAGTGACCACCTTCGGGGGGAGCTGTTTTTT.

The gene calls are TRBV18 and TRBJ1-1; perhaps TRBD1 as D (5 bases). Germline V gene lookup returns CDR1 KGHSH and CDR2 LQKENI. This CDR3 contains 14 residues. V was cut by 2 bases and J by 2 bases, with 9 bases left in between. CDR3: CASSPEQVNTEAFF. CDR3 bases: TGTGCCAGCTCACCAGAACAGGTAAACACTGAAGCTTTCTTT.

This rearrangement joins TRBV7-9 to TRBJ1-1; perhaps TRBD1 as D (5 bases). The germline V gene has CDR1 SEHNR and CDR2 FQNEAQ (reference sequence). V lost 2 bases to trimming and J lost 1 base, with 11 bases between them. The CDR3 runs to 15 residues. Here the CDR3 DNA reads TGTGCCAGCAGCTTAAACCGGACACCGAACACTGAAGCTTTCTTT. This gives the protein CASSLNRTPNTEAFF.

CDR3 loop: CASSQNTGGGYEQYF. CDR3 DNA: TGCGCCAGCAGCCAAAACACAGGGGGAGGCTACGAGCAGTACTTC. This chain links TRBV4-1 with TRBJ2-7; 8 bases line up with TRBD1. CDR1 is MGHRA and CDR2 is YSYEKL in the germline V gene. J was trimmed by 3 bases and V by 2 bases; bases with no gene match: 6. CDR3 length equals 15 residues.

The genes are TRBV19 and TRBJ1-2; D is perhaps TRBD1 (5 bases). Trimming took 1 base from V and 8 from J, leaving 14 bases between them. Per the germline V gene, CDR1 is LNHDA and CDR2 is SQIVND (reference sequence). This CDR3 contains 14 residues. In nucleotides, the CDR3 is TGTGCCAGTAGTATAGTGGGGCGCGACTTGGGCTACACCTTC. Translating it yields CASSIVGRDLGYTF.

The V call is TRBV6-6, the J call TRBJ2-1; the D is unclear. This CDR3 is built from 14 residues. Trimming removed 2 bases at V and 4 bases at J, with 9 bases between. Germline CDR1 and CDR2: MNHNY and SVGAGI (reference sequence). The CDR3 bases are TGTGCCAGCAGTTACGGCTTCGGTTACAATGAGCAGTTCTTC. It translates to CASSYGFGYNEQFF.

V is TRBV7-2 and J is TRBJ1-3; D is undetermined. Germline V gives CDR1 SGHTA, CDR2 FQGNSA. The V gene lost 4 bases and the J gene lost 4 bases, with 11 bases spanning the gap. The CDR3 is 14 amino acids. The CDR3 loop reads CASSSVGGGNTIYF. The DNA for the CDR3 is TGTGCCAGCAGCTCCGTGGGTGGCGGAAACACCATATATTTT.

The chain is built from TRBV19 and TRBJ1-1; a weak D match, TRBD1 (6 bases). V was trimmed by 4 bases and J by 0 bases, leaving 12 bases between them. This CDR3 is 15 amino acids long. Germline CDR1 and CDR2: LNHDA and SQIVND (reference sequence). The CDR3 region has the DNA TGTGCCAGTAGTACTACGGACAGAATGAACACTGAAGCTTTCTTT. Encoded protein: CASSTTDRMNTEAFF.

The V and J genes are TRBV6-1 and TRBJ1-1; D gene unclear. Between the trimmed V and J ends, which lost 3 bases and 4 bases, there was a span of 0 bases. The CDR3 consists of 10 residues. Looked up from germline, CDR1 is MNHNS and CDR2 is SASEGT. CDR3 sequence reads: CASSDTEAFF. The CDR3, as DNA: TGTGCCAGCAGTGACACTGAAGCTTTCTTT.

The V call is TRBV5-4, the J call TRBJ2-2, with D hard to call. Per germline, CDR1 SGHNT and CDR2 YYREEE (reference sequence). The CDR3 consists of 13 residues. V was clipped by 4 bases and J by 6 bases, with 10 bases between them. As DNA, the CDR3 is TGTGCCAGCAGCCTGGGTTCGGCCGGGGAGCTGTTTTTT. This gives the protein CASSLGSAGELFF.

This clone appeared a single time. This chain links TRBV19 with TRBJ2-7; D is perhaps TRBD1 (5 bases). The CDR3 sequence is 16 residues long. From germline, CDR1 is LNHDA and CDR2 SQIVND (reference sequence). V lost 5 bases to trimming and J lost 3 bases, with 20 bases between them. The CDR3 coding sequence is TGTGCCAGTAGTTATACGGCAGGGCTTGGTTTCTACGAGCAGTACTTC. It codes for CASSYTAGLGFYEQYF.

As for this clone: The sample carries other DNA sequences with the same CDR3. This chain joins TRBV27 and TRBJ1-5; maybe TRBD1 (5 bases). CDR1 is MNHEY, CDR2 SMNVEV, per germline (reference sequence). V was trimmed by 5 bases and J by 1 base, leaving 9 bases between them. The length of the CDR3 is 14 residues. CDR3 nucleotides: TGTGCCAGCAGTCTTCAGGGAAGCAATCAGCCCCAGCATTTT. Translating gives CASSLQGSNQPQHF.

V usage is TRBV5-1 and J usage is TRBJ1-2; D call uncertain. Trimming removed 4 bases from V and 2 bases from J, with 12 bases in between. The CDR3 loop spans 14 amino acids. Germline CDR1 reads SGHRS; CDR2 reads YFSETQ. CDR3 DNA sequence: TGCGCCAGCAGCCATAGAGACACGAACTATGGCTACACCTTC. This sequence encodes CASSHRDTNYGYTF.

This rearrangement joins TRBV11-1 to TRBJ2-7; 7 nucleotides agree with TRBD1. The V gene's germline CDR1 is SGHAT and CDR2 FQDESV (reference sequence). Unmatched junction bases numbered 8, after V lost 9 bases and J lost 0 bases. The CDR3 totals 14 residues. The CDR3 coding sequence is TGTGCCAGTGCCGGGACAGCGAGCTCCTACGAGCAGTACTTC. It translates to CASAGTASSYEQYF.

The chain has TRBV7-3 and TRBJ2-7, with 9 positions matching TRBD2. CDR3 length equals 16 residues. CDR1 is SGHTA, CDR2 FQGTGA, per germline. The junction had 8 bases not matched to a gene; V was cut back by 3 bases and J by 2 bases. In nucleotides, the CDR3 is TGTGCCAGCAGCTTCGCACTAGCGGGCCTAACCTACGAGCAGTACTTC. It codes for CASSFALAGLTYEQYF. Supplemented by reference TRBV7-3 and TRBJ2-7, the full variable domain reads GAGVSQTPSNKVTEKGKYVELRCDPISGHTALYWYRQSLGQGPEFLIYFQGTGAADDSGLPNDRFFAVRPEGSVSTLKIQRTERGDSAVYLCASSFALAGLTYEQYFGPGTRLTVT.

This chain uses TRBV4-1 with TRBJ2-3; 7 positions match TRBD1. After removal of 4 bases from V and 6 bases from J, the junction contained 10 bases not matched to a gene. Germline V gene sequence: CDR1 MGHRA, CDR2 YSYEKL. The CDR3 length is 15 residues. The CDR3 coding sequence is TGCGCCAGCAGCCTCGACAGGGTAGGGGATGATACGCAGTATTTT. It translates to CASSLDRVGDDTQYF.

CDR3 DNA sequence: TGTGCCAGCAGTTCCTCGGGACTGCATGAGAAGGGCTACACCTTC. Translating it yields CASSSSGLHEKGYTF. The chain uses TRBV6-5 and TRBJ1-2, with D possibly being TRBD1 (5 bases). The length of the CDR3 is 15 residues. The germline V and J ends were trimmed by 4 bases and 8 bases, with 20 bases remaining between them. Germline V gene lookup returns CDR1 MNHEY and CDR2 SVGAGI.

The chain is built from TRBV27 and TRBJ2-5; D could derive from TRBD1 or TRBD2 (6 bases each). Gene TRBJ2-7 matches the end of the DNA better, so the J call may be wrong. Per germline, CDR1 MNHEY and CDR2 SMNVEV (reference sequence). The CDR3 is 18 residues long. Here the CDR3 DNA reads TGTGCCAGCAGTCAAGGGGGGACTTTATCAGCCCCCTTTTACGAGCAGTACTTC. Its protein product is CASSQGGTLSAPFYEQYF.

This chain connects TRBV21-1 to TRBJ2-7; the D call in the table, TRBD1, was not verified against the DNA. TRBV21-1 is designated a pseudogene. This CDR3 spans 15 amino acids. CDR3 region: CASSKGAGVYYEQYF. CDR3 nucleotides: TGTGCCAGCAGCAAAGGGGCAGGGGTCTATTACGAGCAGTACTTC.

The CDR3 loop reads CASSFTGGDGYTF. The CDR3 nucleotides read TGCGCCAGCAGCTTCACAGGGGGCGATGGCTACACCTTC. The chain uses TRBV5-1 and TRBJ1-2; 9 bases map to TRBD1. With 2 bases clipped from V and 6 bases from J, the junction kept 2 bases outside the gene matches. This CDR3 comprises 13 residues. Germline CDR1 and CDR2: SGHRS and YFSETQ.

The table lists this clone with a few counts. CDR3 region: CASSQVNMGTEAFF. CDR3 coding DNA: TGCGCCAGCAGCCAAGTAAACATGGGCACTGAAGCTTTCTTT. The rearrangement uses TRBV4-1 and TRBJ1-1; D unclear. V was shortened by 1 base and J by 4 bases, with 10 bases between the two germline ends. The CDR3 sequence is 14 residues long. The germline CDR1 and CDR2 sequences are MGHRA and YSYEKL.